Listed here are 22 T cell receptor beta chains from one sample, sequenced in a study of blood T cell repertoires in COVID-19. Only in-frame clones appear in the TCRdb table, and some are missing; sequencing was by immunoSEQ multiplex PCR. The profile shows roughly 140,000 clones, roughly 88% of them singletons. The sequenced material came from peripheral blood. Source of these receptors: a woman in her forties or fifties with acute or convalescent COVID-19.

This clone was recorded only once. The chain joins TRBV5-1 to TRBJ2-7; 8 positions match TRBD2. Trimming at V came to 1 base and at J to 5 bases, leaving 11 bases not matched to a gene. The CDR3 contains 16 residues. From germline, CDR1 is SGHRS and CDR2 YFSETQ. The CDR3 DNA reads as TGCGCCAGCAGCTTGAGGCGGGGGGAAGGTGGGCACGAGCAGTACTTC. Protein: CASSLRRGEGGHEQYF.

The chain joins TRBV29-1 to TRBJ2-1; 8 bases fit TRBD1. The germline CDR1 and CDR2 sequences are SQVTM and ANQGSEA. The J segment lost 4 bases and the V segment lost 8 bases, leaving 7 bases of the junction unmatched. This CDR3 comprises 13 residues. CDR3 amino acids: CSTGQGTYNEQFF. CDR3 nucleotide sequence: TGCAGCACCGGACAGGGAACGTACAATGAGCAGTTCTTC.

The CDR3 nucleotides read TGTGCCAGCACAGCGAGCACGAACACTGAAGCTTTCTTT. Amino acids: CASTASTNTEAFF. The chain couples TRBV27 to TRBJ1-1; D remains ambiguous. Germline V gene data show CDR1 as MNHEY and CDR2 as SMNVEV (reference sequence). The V and J ends lost 7 bases and 1 base respectively, with 10 bases between them. The CDR3 is 13 amino acids.

The J gene is TRBJ1-4, the V gene TRBV9; D gene unclear. This CDR3 has 14 residues. The germline CDR1 and CDR2 sequences are SGDLS and YYNGEE. V shed 6 bases and J shed 7 bases, with 16 bases lying between them. CDR3 bases: TGTGCCAGCACCTCCAATTGGGCTGCTGAAAAACTGTTTTTT. Its translation is CASTSNWAAEKLFF.

J is TRBJ1-1 and V is TRBV5-6; no reliable D call. V lost 1 base and J 4 bases, leaving 14 bases between the germline ends. CDR3 length: 15 amino acids. Germline V gene lookup returns CDR1 SGHDT and CDR2 YYEEEE. The CDR3 loop reads CASSLFRGAGTEAFF. The CDR3 DNA reads TGTGCCAGCAGCTTGTTCCGGGGTGCAGGCACTGAAGCTTTCTTT.

The sample holds one count of this clone. V is TRBV5-8 and J is TRBJ2-3; the D is unclear. Germline CDR1 is SGHTS and CDR2 is YDEGEE. V was cut by 2 bases and J by 0 bases, with 13 bases left in between. This CDR3 is built from 16 residues. In DNA, the CDR3 is TGTGCCAGCAGCTTTCGTGCGATAACTAGCACAGATACGCAGTATTTT. Translation: CASSFRAITSTDTQYF.

This clone appeared once. The rearrangement uses TRBV18 and TRBJ1-4; TRBD1 agrees at 9 bases. The CDR3 consists of 15 residues. The germline V gene has CDR1 KGHSH and CDR2 LQKENI. Trimming at V came to 1 base and at J to 5 bases, leaving 2 bases not matched to a gene. The CDR3 nucleotides read TGTGCCAGCTCACCACAGGGACAGGGAAATGAAAAACTGTTTTTT. Its protein is CASSPQGQGNEKLFF.

The chain recombines TRBV5-1 with TRBJ2-7; 7 nucleotides agree with TRBD1. The J segment lost 3 bases and the V segment lost 5 bases, leaving 5 bases of the junction unmatched. This CDR3 is 13 amino acids long. Germline CDR1 reads SGHRS; CDR2 reads YFSETQ. The CDR3 DNA reads as TGCGCCAGCAGGCCTGGGACAGACTACGAGCAGTACTTC. It encodes CASRPGTDYEQYF.

The chain employs TRBV19 and TRBJ1-2; a weak D match, TRBD1 (5 bases). Germline V gene lookup returns CDR1 LNHDA and CDR2 SQIVND (reference sequence). CDR3 size: 15 residues. Deletions cut 0 bases from V and 8 bases from J, with 16 bases between. The CDR3 loop is CASSIDAVGQQGYTF. The CDR3 DNA reads as TGTGCCAGTAGTATAGATGCGGTAGGACAACAGGGCTACACCTTC.

This chain links TRBV5-5 with TRBJ2-2, with D possibly matching TRBD1 (6 bases). Deletions cut 4 bases from V and 0 bases from J, with 16 bases between. The germline CDR1 and CDR2 sequences are SGHKS and YYEKEE (reference sequence). CDR3 length: 17 residues. The CDR3 coding sequence is TGTGCCAGCAGCCTGGGACACTCGCCCTCGAACACCGGGGAGCTGTTTTTT. It is translated as CASSLGHSPSNTGELFF. Full variable domain (outside the CDR3, taken from reference TRBV5-5 and TRBJ2-2): DAGVTQSPTHLIKTRGQQVTLRCSPISGHKSVSWYQQVLGQGPQFIFQYYEKEERGRGNFPDRFSARQFPNYSSELNVNALLLGDSALYLCASSLGHSPSNTGELFFGEGSRLTVL.

The rearrangement joins TRBV9 to TRBJ1-2, with TRBD1 matching 7 bases. The J segment lost 3 bases and the V segment lost 0 bases, leaving 5 bases of the junction unmatched. The length of the CDR3 is 15 residues. Looked up from germline, CDR1 is SGDLS and CDR2 is YYNGEE. Here the CDR3 DNA reads TGTGCCAGCAGCGTAGTGGACAGGCCTTACTATGGCTACACCTTC. This sequence encodes CASSVVDRPYYGYTF.

J is TRBJ2-1 and V is TRBV25-1, with 8 bases matching TRBD1. Looked up from germline, CDR1 is MGHDK and CDR2 is SYGVNS. V was pared by 4 bases and J by 10 bases, with 18 bases of the junction left unmatched. The length of the CDR3 is 17 residues. The CDR3 region is CASSGTTWQGAPLEQFF. CDR3 sequence (DNA): TGTGCCAGCAGTGGAACCACTTGGCAGGGGGCTCCTCTAGAGCAGTTCTTC.

The chain recombines TRBV6-6 with TRBJ1-1; 9 bases match TRBD1. Germline lookup yields CDR1 MNHNY and CDR2 SVGAGI (reference sequence). J was trimmed by 8 bases and V by 6 bases; bases with no gene match: 13. This CDR3 has 15 amino acids. The CDR3 DNA reads TGTGCCAGCAGCCCTACTACAGGGGGCGCGAGGGAAGCTTTCTTT. Translating gives CASSPTTGGAREAFF.

This chain uses TRBV12-3 or TRBV12-4 with TRBJ1-2, with D perhaps matching TRBD1 (6 bases). The CDR3 is 13 residues long. With 5 bases removed from V and 8 bases from J, the gap between germline ends came to 15 bases. Here the CDR3 reads CASSNPGAWGYTF. In nucleotides, the CDR3 is TGTGCCAGCAGTAACCCAGGGGCGTGGGGCTACACCTTC.

The chain joins TRBV6-5 to TRBJ2-1; 9 bases map to TRBD1. The CDR3 is 15 residues long. CDR1 is MNHEY and CDR2 is SVGAGI in the germline V gene. Germline trimming cut 4 bases from V and 1 base from J; bases unmatched to any gene: 2. Here the CDR3 DNA reads TGTGCCAGCAGTTGGGACAGGGTATCCTACAATGAGCAGTTCTTC. Amino acid sequence: CASSWDRVSYNEQFF.

This clone was counted a single time. This chain links TRBV12-3 or TRBV12-4 with TRBJ2-3; D remains ambiguous. The CDR3 has 11 residues. Trimming took 6 bases from V and 3 from J, leaving 4 bases between them. The CDR3 here is CASSHTDTQYF. The CDR3 DNA follows: TGTGCCAGCAGCCATACAGATACGCAGTATTTT.

The DNA of the CDR3 is TGTGCCAGTAGTTTAACAGGGGGATCCTACGAGCAGTACTTC. Its protein is CASSLTGGSYEQYF. The chain recombines TRBV19 with TRBJ2-7, with 8 positions matching TRBD1. With 5 bases clipped from V and 1 base from J, the junction kept 4 bases outside the gene matches. The germline CDR1 and CDR2 sequences are LNHDA and SQIVND (reference sequence). The CDR3 contains 14 residues.

This clone has a single count. V gene TRBV10-3 combines with J gene TRBJ1-6, with D possibly being TRBD1 (5 bases). Germline assignment: CDR1 ENHRY and CDR2 SYGVKD. The CDR3 contains 16 residues. Trimming shortened V by 3 bases and J by 5 bases, and 14 bases separated the two germline ends. This chain's CDR3 is CAISDPQGPHNSPLHF. DNA of the CDR3: TGTGCCATCAGTGACCCCCAGGGTCCCCATAATTCACCCCTCCACTTT.

This chain joins TRBV4-2 and TRBJ2-5; D may be TRBD1 (7 bases). V lost 4 bases and J lost 4, with 16 bases in between. Looked up from germline, CDR1 is LGHNA and CDR2 is YNFKEQ. This CDR3 has 15 residues. The CDR3 bases are TGTGCCAGCAGCCTCCCTTCAGGGGGAGGAGAGACCCAGTACTTC. Residues: CASSLPSGGGETQYF.

Only one count was recorded for this clone. This CDR3 reads CASSLTGGQETQYF. CDR3 coding DNA: TGTGCCAGCAGCTTAACGGGGGGCCAAGAGACCCAGTACTTC. This chain joins TRBV7-9 and TRBJ2-5; TRBD2 matches at 7 bases. This CDR3 contains 14 residues. The germline V gene encodes CDR1 SEHNR and CDR2 FQNEAQ (reference sequence). Trimming cost V 2 bases and J 1 base; bases outside gene matches: 1.

V and J are TRBV10-3 and TRBJ2-7; no clear D. Germline V gives CDR1 ENHRY, CDR2 SYGVKD. This CDR3 has 13 amino acids. V was shortened by 0 bases and J by 6 bases, with 9 bases between the two germline ends. CDR3 DNA: TGTGCCATCAGTGAGTCCGGTGCTATCGAGCAGTACTTC. This encodes CAISESGAIEQYF.

The gene calls are TRBV4-1 and TRBJ1-2, with 7 bases fitting TRBD1. CDR3 size: 16 residues. The V segment lost 4 bases and the J segment 6 bases; nucleotides outside the gene matches: 14. Germline V CDR1 and CDR2: MGHRA, YSYEKL. The CDR3 coding sequence is TGCGCCAGCAGCCTAGACAGGGCCCGCCAGTTCGATGGCTACACCTTC. Translating gives CASSLDRARQFDGYTF.